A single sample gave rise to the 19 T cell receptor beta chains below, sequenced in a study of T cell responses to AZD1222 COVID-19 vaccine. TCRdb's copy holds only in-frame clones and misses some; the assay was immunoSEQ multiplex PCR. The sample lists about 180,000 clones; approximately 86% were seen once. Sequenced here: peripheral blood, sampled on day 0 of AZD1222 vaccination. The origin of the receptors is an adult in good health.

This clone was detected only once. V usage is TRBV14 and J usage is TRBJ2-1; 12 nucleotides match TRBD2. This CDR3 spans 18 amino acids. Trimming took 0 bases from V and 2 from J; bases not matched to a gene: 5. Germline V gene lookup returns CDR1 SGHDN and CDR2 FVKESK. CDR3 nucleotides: TGTGCCAGCAGCCAAGATAGAGGACTAGCGGGGCCCTACAATGAGCAGTTCTTC. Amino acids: CASSQDRGLAGPYNEQFF.

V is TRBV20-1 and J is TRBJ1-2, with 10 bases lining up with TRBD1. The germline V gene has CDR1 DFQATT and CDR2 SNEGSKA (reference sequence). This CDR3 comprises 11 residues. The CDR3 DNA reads TGCAAGGGACAGGGGAGCTATGGCTACACCTTC. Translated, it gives CKGQGSYGYTF.

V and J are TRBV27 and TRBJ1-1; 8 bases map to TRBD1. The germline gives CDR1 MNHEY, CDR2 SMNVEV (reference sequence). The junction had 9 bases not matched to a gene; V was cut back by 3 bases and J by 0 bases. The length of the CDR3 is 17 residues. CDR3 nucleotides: TGTGCCAGCAGTTTTTGGGGGGCAGGGGGCATGAACACTGAAGCTTTCTTT. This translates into CASSFWGAGGMNTEAFF.

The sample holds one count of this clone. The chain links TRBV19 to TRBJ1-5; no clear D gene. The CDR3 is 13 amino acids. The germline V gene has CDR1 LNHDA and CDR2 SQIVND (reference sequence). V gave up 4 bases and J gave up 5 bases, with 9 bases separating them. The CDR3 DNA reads TGTGCCAGTAGTAAGGGAGGAGATCAGCCCCAGCATTTT. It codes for CASSKGGDQPQHF.

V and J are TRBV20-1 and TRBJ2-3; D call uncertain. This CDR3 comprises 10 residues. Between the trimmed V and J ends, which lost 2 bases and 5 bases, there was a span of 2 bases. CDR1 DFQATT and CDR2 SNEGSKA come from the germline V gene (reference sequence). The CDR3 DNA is TGCAGTGCTAGAAAAGATACGCAGTATTTT. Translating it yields CSARKDTQYF.

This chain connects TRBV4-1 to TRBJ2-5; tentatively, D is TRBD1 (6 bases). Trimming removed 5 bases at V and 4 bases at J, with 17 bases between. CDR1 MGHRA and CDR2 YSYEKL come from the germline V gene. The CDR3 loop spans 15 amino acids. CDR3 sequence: CASSYRGGDIETQYF. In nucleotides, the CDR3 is TGCGCCAGCAGCTACCGCGGTGGGGACATAGAGACCCAGTACTTC.

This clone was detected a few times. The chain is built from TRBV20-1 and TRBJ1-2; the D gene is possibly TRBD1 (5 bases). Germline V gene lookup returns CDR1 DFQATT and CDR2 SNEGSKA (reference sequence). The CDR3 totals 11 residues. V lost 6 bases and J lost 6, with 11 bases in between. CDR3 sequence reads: CSATKGHGYTF. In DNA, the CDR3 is TGCAGTGCCACCAAGGGGCATGGCTACACCTTC.

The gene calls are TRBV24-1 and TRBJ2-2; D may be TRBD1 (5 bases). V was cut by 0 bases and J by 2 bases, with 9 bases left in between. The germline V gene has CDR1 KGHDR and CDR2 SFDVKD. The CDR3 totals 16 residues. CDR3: CATSDLKGPNTGELFF. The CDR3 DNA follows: TGTGCCACCAGTGATTTGAAGGGGCCCAACACCGGGGAGCTGTTTTTT.

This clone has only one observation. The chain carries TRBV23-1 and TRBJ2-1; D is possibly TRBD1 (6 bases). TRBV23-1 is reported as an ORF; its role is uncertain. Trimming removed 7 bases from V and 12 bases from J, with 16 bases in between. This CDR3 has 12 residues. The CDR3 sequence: CASTAQTGWQFF. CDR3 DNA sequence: TGCGCCAGCACGGCCCAAACAGGGTGGCAGTTCTTC.

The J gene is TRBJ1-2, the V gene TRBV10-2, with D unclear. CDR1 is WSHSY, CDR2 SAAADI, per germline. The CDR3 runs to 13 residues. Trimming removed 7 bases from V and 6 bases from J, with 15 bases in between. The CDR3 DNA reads TGCGCCAGCACGGGCCTCGAGGCAGATGGCTACACCTTC. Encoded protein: CASTGLEADGYTF.

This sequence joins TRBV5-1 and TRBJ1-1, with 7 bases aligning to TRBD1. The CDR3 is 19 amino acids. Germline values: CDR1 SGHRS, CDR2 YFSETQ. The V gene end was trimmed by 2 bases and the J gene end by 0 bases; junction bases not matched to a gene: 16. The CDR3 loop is CASSFVTGSGWLVNTEAFF. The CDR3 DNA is TGCGCCAGCAGCTTCGTGACAGGGAGTGGGTGGCTAGTGAACACTGAAGCTTTCTTT.

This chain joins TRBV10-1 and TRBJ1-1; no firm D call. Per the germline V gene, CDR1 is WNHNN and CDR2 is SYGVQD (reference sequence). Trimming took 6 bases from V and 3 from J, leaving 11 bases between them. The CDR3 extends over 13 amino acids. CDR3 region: CASRKEEDTEAFF. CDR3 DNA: TGCGCCAGCAGGAAGGAGGAGGACACTGAAGCTTTCTTT.

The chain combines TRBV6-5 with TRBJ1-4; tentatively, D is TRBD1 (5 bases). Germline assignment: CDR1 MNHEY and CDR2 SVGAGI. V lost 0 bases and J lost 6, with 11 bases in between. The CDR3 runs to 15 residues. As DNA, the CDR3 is TGTGCCAGCAGTTACTCACCCAGGGATGATGAAAAACTGTTTTTT. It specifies CASSYSPRDDEKLFF.

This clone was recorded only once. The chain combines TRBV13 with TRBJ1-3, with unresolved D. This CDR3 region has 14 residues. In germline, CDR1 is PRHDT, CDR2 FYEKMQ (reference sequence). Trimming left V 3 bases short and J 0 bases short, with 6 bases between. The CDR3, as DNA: TGTGCCAGCAGCTTCCTGATCTCTGGAAACACCATATATTTT. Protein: CASSFLISGNTIYF. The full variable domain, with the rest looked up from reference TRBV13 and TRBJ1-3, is AAGVIQSPRHLIKEKRETATLKCYPIPRHDTVYWYQQGPGQDPQFLISFYEKMQSDKGSIPDRFSAQQFSDYHSELNMSSLELGDSALYFCASSFLISGNTIYFGEGSWLTVV.

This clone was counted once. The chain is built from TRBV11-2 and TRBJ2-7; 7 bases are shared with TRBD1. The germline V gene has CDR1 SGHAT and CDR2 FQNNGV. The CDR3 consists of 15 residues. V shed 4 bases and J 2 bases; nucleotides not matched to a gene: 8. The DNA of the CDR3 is TGTGCCAGCAGCTCCCCGGGACAGAAGGCCTACGAGCAGTACTTC. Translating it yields CASSSPGQKAYEQYF.

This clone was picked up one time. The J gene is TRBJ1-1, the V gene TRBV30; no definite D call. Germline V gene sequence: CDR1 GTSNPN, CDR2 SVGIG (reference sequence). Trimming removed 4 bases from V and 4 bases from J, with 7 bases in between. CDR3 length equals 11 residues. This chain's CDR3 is CAWTGSTEAFF. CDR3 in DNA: TGTGCCTGGACGGGTTCCACTGAAGCTTTCTTT.

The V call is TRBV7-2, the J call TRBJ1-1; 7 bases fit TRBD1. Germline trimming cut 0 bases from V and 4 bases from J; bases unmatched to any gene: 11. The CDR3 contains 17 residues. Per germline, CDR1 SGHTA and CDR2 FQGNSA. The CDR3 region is CASSLAWDSLGSTEAFF. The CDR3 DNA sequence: TGTGCCAGCAGCTTAGCTTGGGACAGTCTAGGTTCCACTGAAGCTTTCTTT.

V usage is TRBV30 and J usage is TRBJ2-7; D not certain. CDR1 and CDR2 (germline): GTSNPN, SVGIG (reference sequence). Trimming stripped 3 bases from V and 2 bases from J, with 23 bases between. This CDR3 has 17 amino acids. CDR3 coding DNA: TGTGCCTGGAGCCCCTACCTCCCGCAGGTTGAAACCTACGAGCAGTACTTC. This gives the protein CAWSPYLPQVETYEQYF.

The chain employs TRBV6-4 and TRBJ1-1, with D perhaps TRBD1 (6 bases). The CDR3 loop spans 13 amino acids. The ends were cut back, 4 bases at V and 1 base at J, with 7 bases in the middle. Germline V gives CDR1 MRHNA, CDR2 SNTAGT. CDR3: CASSADRNTEAFF. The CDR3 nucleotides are TGTGCCAGCAGTGCGGACAGGAACACTGAAGCTTTCTTT.